A single T cell receptor (beta chain) is shown here with its context. Ten or more counts support this clonotype. It has no known antigen specificity. No base quality information exists; no much larger clone differs at one position. The sample belongs to a study of CD8 T cells in ankylosing spondylitis (dated by TCRdb to 2015 to 2018). Describing the broader study: To find TCR variants linked to disease, the study profiled T cell receptor beta repertoires in ankylosing spondylitis patients and healthy donors. The full study cohort comprised about 24 ankylosing spondylitis patients and roughly 110 healthy donors. Peripheral blood was sampled, and synovial fluid was also collected from ankylosing spondylitis patients. Overall results and qualifications from the work: A TCR beta motif of fewer than 10 highly homologous amino acid variants appeared characteristic of blood from ankylosing spondylitis patients. In peripheral blood, the disease-linked clones were found at relatively low frequencies and had a CD8+ phenotype. Some motif variants had previously been reported in the synovial fluid and blood of reactive arthritis patients, which suggests shared mechanisms of disease initiation. Significant enrichment of the disease-linked clones was reported in matched synovial fluid samples from ankylosing spondylitis patients.

TCRdb records Illumina HiSeq 2500 as the sequencer. TCR beta libraries were prepared by quantitative 5'-RACE with molecular barcodes. In the original analysis: Disease-linked TCR variants were identified with a new computational method built on a probabilistic model of VDJ rearrangement. The public reads were quality trimmed at Q25 with fastp and then assembled into clones with MiXCR by TCRdb, keeping productive beta chains. Rows are unified per CDR3 protein, each entry keeping the most common DNA and genes. TCRdb's processing, not the study's, gives the V and J calls here. This sample comprises a few hundred thousand distinct CDR3 sequences, roughly a tenth of them detected only once. The top ten constitute roughly 6.8% of the sample. Trimming at the junction amounts to 5 bases on V and 1 base on J, and the germline ends lie 9 bases apart. The CDR3 covers 12 residues, taking in both the cysteine and the phenylalanine. Solely the CDR3 DNA is kept, with 36 bases framed from the first base. From the germline V gene, CDR1 is SQVTM and CDR2 is ANQGSEA.

Sequenced: blood, either unsorted or a sorted T cell fraction (not recorded which). The rearrangement joined TRBV29-1 to TRBJ2-7; 5 matching bases give a weak D call of TRBD2. The receptor was isolated from a male donor with ankylosing spondylitis or in good health (not recorded which). The base sequence is TGCAGCGTTCAGGAGGAGTCCTACGAGCAGTACTTC. It translates as CSVQEESYEQYF.